These 28 T cell receptor beta chains share one sample of origin, sequenced in a study of human T cells and chemical hapten exposure. Stated time point: pre-sensitization, week 0. Treatment indicated: therapeutic diphenylcyclopropenone sensitization with weekly scalp DPC. TCRdb re-called the RACE reads through MiXCR, storing one row per CDR3 protein. This table has approximately 370,000 distinct CDR3 sequences, around 5% appearing once. The sequencing here drew on whole blood, taken in connection with sensitization to the hapten diphenylcyclopropenone (DPC). These receptors originate from a woman aged 18 to 35 with alopecia areata. Some clones in this sample may be carry-over from other donors' samples.

The V call is TRBV6-6, the J call TRBJ2-4; D gene unclear. V was pared by 2 bases and J by 2 bases, with 7 bases between. This CDR3 has 14 amino acids. Germline assignment: CDR1 MNHNY and CDR2 SVGAGI (reference sequence). The CDR3 protein is CASSYVGSKNIQYF. The DNA of the CDR3 is TGTGCCAGCAGTTACGTGGGATCCAAAAACATTCAGTACTTC.

The V gene is TRBV12-1, the J gene TRBJ2-5; TRBD2 is the table's D call and was not checked against the DNA. TRBV12-1 is noted as a pseudogene. CDR3 length: 16 amino acids. CDR3 bases: TGTGCCAGCAGCCTCACCGGGGGGAGGAGTAAGGAGACCCAGTACTTC. This gives the protein CASSLTGGRSKETQYF.

This clonotype was seen more than once but under ten times. This chain joins TRBV20-1 and TRBJ2-3, with D uncertain. Germline assignment: CDR1 DFQATT and CDR2 SNEGSKA (reference sequence). There are 11 residues in the CDR3. V lost 1 base to trimming and J lost 6 bases, with 5 bases between them. This CDR3 reads CSARVRDTQYF. The CDR3 DNA sequence: TGCAGTGCTAGAGTGAGGGATACGCAGTATTTT.

This clonotype appeared many times. The V call is TRBV18, the J call TRBJ1-5, with a weak D call TRBD1 (5 bases). V lost 1 base and J 1 base, leaving 11 bases between the germline ends. The CDR3 loop spans 16 amino acids. Germline V CDR1 and CDR2: KGHSH, LQKENI. CDR3 residues: CASSPRGRGSNQPQHF. CDR3 in DNA: TGTGCCAGCTCACCACGCGGGAGGGGAAGCAATCAGCCCCAGCATTTT.

This chain uses TRBV9 with TRBJ2-3; a possible D gene is TRBD2 (7 bases). Germline V gene lookup returns CDR1 SGDLS and CDR2 YYNGEE. The CDR3 totals 17 residues. Trimming left V 0 bases short and J 4 bases short, with 18 bases between. CDR3 DNA sequence: TGTGCCAGCAGCGTAGCCGCATTGGGGGAGGGGGCAGATACGCAGTATTTT. As protein: CASSVAALGEGADTQYF.

This clonotype was counted between two and nine times. V is TRBV5-6 and J is TRBJ1-5; D not certain. Between the trimmed V and J ends, which lost 4 bases and 5 bases, there was a span of 10 bases. There are 13 residues in the CDR3. Germline CDR1 SGHDT, CDR2 YYEEEE. The CDR3 nucleotides are TGTGCCAGCAGCCCCGGGAAATATCAGCCCCAGCATTTT. The encoded protein is CASSPGKYQPQHF.

The J gene is TRBJ2-7, the V gene TRBV7-8, with 9 bases that match TRBD2. This CDR3 region has 16 residues. The germline CDR1 and CDR2 sequences are SGHVS and FQNEAQ. V gave up 7 bases and J gave up 4 bases; unmatched junction bases: 14. The CDR3 region is CASTLRSLAGSYEQYF. CDR3 nucleotide sequence: TGTGCCAGCACCCTGAGGTCCCTAGCGGGGTCGTACGAGCAGTACTTC.

This clonotype has just a few counts. The gene calls are TRBV2 and TRBJ2-3, with TRBD2 matching over 13 bases. The V gene end was trimmed by 4 bases and the J gene end by 4 bases; junction bases not matched to a gene: 8. Germline V gene sequence: CDR1 SNHLY, CDR2 FYNNEI. This CDR3 region has 17 residues. The CDR3 coding sequence is TGTGCCAGCAGTGCCCAACTAGCGGGGGGGTTGGCAGATACGCAGTATTTT. Amino acids: CASSAQLAGGLADTQYF.

This clonotype came up many times. The chain recombines TRBV7-8 with TRBJ1-3; TRBD1 is a possible D gene (6 bases). Trimming left V 6 bases short and J 0 bases short, with 12 bases between. The CDR3 contains 15 residues. Germline V gene sequence: CDR1 SGHVS, CDR2 FQNEAQ. For the CDR3, the DNA is TGTGCCAGCAGGAGTGACAGGTTCTCTGGAAACACCATATATTTT. Translating gives CASRSDRFSGNTIYF.

The V gene is TRBV6-5, the J gene TRBJ2-3; D may be TRBD1 or TRBD2 (5 bases each). Germline V gene lookup returns CDR1 MNHEY and CDR2 SVGAGI. With 5 bases removed from V and 2 bases from J, the gap between germline ends came to 17 bases. The CDR3 contains 16 residues. CDR3 region: CASSLNRDPYTDTQYF. CDR3 coding DNA: TGTGCCAGCAGTCTAAACCGGGACCCTTACACAGATACGCAGTATTTT.

This clonotype was recorded at least ten times. The chain uses TRBV6-2 or TRBV6-3 and TRBJ2-3, with TRBD1 matching 9 bases. CDR3 size: 15 residues. From germline, CDR1 is MNHEY and CDR2 SVGEGT. V shed 6 bases and J 7 bases; nucleotides not matched to a gene: 11. The CDR3 reads CASRKNRGPQNTQYF. Written as DNA, the CDR3 is TGTGCCAGCAGAAAGAACAGGGGGCCCCAAAATACGCAGTATTTT.

This clonotype has only a few counts. The rearrangement uses TRBV7-2 and TRBJ1-2; 11 nucleotides line up with TRBD1. This CDR3 is built from 15 residues. Germline loops: CDR1 SGHTA, CDR2 FQGNSA. V was clipped by 5 bases and J by 8 bases; unmatched bases: 10. The CDR3 sequence is CASSLPGTGGRGYTF. CDR3 bases: TGTGCCAGCAGCCTCCCCGGGACAGGGGGAAGAGGCTACACCTTC.

The rearrangement links TRBV3-1 to TRBJ1-6, with 10 bases aligning to TRBD1. CDR1 is LGHDT, CDR2 YNNKEL, per germline (reference sequence). J lost 7 bases, V lost 4 bases, and 4 bases had no gene match. This CDR3 has 15 amino acids. The CDR3 region has the DNA TGTGCCAGCAGCCCCCGACAGGGGGCGAATTCACCCCTCCACTTT. It yields the protein CASSPRQGANSPLHF.

V gene TRBV7-9 combines with J gene TRBJ2-3; no firm D call. This CDR3 spans 16 amino acids. Germline values: CDR1 SEHNR, CDR2 FQNEAQ (reference sequence). Trimming removed 4 bases from V and 3 bases from J, with 17 bases in between. The CDR3 bases are TGTGCCAGCAGCTCCAATATCGGAGTAAGGACAGATACGCAGTATTTT. This gives the protein CASSSNIGVRTDTQYF.

This rearrangement joins TRBV13 to TRBJ1-2; D unresolved. Trimming took off 5 bases at V and 2 bases at J, with 18 bases between the two ends. Per the germline V gene, CDR1 is PRHDT and CDR2 is FYEKMQ (reference sequence). This CDR3 is built from 16 residues. In DNA, the CDR3 is TGTGCCAGCAGCCCTCACCGACGACATCGCAACTATGGCTACACCTTC. It is translated as CASSPHRRHRNYGYTF. Full variable domain (missing parts from reference TRBV13 and TRBJ1-2): AAGVIQSPRHLIKEKRETATLKCYPIPRHDTVYWYQQGPGQDPQFLISFYEKMQSDKGSIPDRFSAQQFSDYHSELNMSSLELGDSALYFCASSPHRRHRNYGYTFGSGTRLTVV.

Many counts were recorded for this clonotype. The CDR3 bases are TGTGCCAGCAGTGAAGCGGGACAGCTTAATGAAAAACTGTTTTTT. Protein sequence: CASSEAGQLNEKLFF. The chain is built from TRBV2 and TRBJ1-4; the match to TRBD1 covers 7 bases. This CDR3 is built from 15 residues. The J segment lost 4 bases and the V segment lost 0 bases, leaving 2 bases of the junction unmatched. The germline V gene encodes CDR1 SNHLY and CDR2 FYNNEI.

The genes are TRBV7-2 and TRBJ2-3; D remains unclear. The CDR3 contains 14 residues. Germline V gene lookup returns CDR1 SGHTA and CDR2 FQGNSA. Trimming removed 4 bases at V and 4 bases at J, with 12 bases between. This CDR3 is CASSWTPSPDTQYF. In DNA, the CDR3 is TGTGCCAGCAGCTGGACCCCATCACCAGATACGCAGTATTTT.

This chain connects TRBV20-1 to TRBJ1-1; tentative D call: TRBD1 (5 bases). V lost 4 bases and J lost 8, with 11 bases in between. CDR1 is DFQATT, CDR2 SNEGSKA, per germline (reference sequence). The CDR3 has 11 residues. CDR3 in amino acids: CSAILTVEAFF. Written as DNA, the CDR3 is TGCAGTGCTATCCTGACAGTCGAAGCTTTCTTT.

J is TRBJ1-4 and V is TRBV5-1, with 9 bases lining up with TRBD1. From germline, CDR1 is SGHRS and CDR2 YFSETQ. V trimming: 0 bases; J trimming: 5 bases; junction bases outside the gene matches: 5. This CDR3 spans 16 amino acids. The CDR3 reads CASSLGNTGGNEKLFF. Here the CDR3 DNA reads TGCGCCAGCAGCTTGGGCAATACAGGGGGCAATGAAAAACTGTTTTTT.

This sequence joins TRBV4-1 and TRBJ2-7; tentative D call: TRBD1 (5 bases). This CDR3 comprises 15 residues. CDR1 is MGHRA and CDR2 is YSYEKL in the germline V gene. V lost 2 bases to trimming and J lost 3 bases, with 14 bases between them. CDR3 bases: TGCGCCAGCAGCCAAACGGACACATACCTCTACGAGCAGTACTTC. Its translation is CASSQTDTYLYEQYF.

This clonotype was seen at least ten times. The V gene is TRBV16, the J gene TRBJ1-1; D remains ambiguous. Germline assignment: CDR1 KGHSY and CDR2 FQNENV. V was shortened by 0 bases and J by 3 bases, with 11 bases between the two germline ends. The CDR3 spans 15 residues. The CDR3 sequence is CASSQSPGGDTEAFF. In DNA form, the CDR3 reads TGTGCCAGCAGCCAATCCCCAGGCGGGGACACTGAAGCTTTCTTT.

There are many counts of this clonotype. The gene calls are TRBV5-1 and TRBJ1-4, with 7 bases matching TRBD1. Trimming took 1 base from V and 3 from J; bases not matched to a gene: 3. Germline values: CDR1 SGHRS, CDR2 YFSETQ. CDR3 length: 15 residues. For the CDR3, the DNA is TGCGCCAGCAGCTTGAGAGGGACAGCTAATGAAAAACTGTTTTTT. It specifies CASSLRGTANEKLFF.

This clonotype was seen a handful of times. The gene calls are TRBV5-6 and TRBJ1-1; D remains ambiguous. V was shortened by 1 base and J by 2 bases, with 6 bases between the two germline ends. The CDR3 is 13 residues long. CDR1 SGHDT and CDR2 YYEEEE come from the germline V gene. The CDR3 is CASSLIYNTEAFF. The CDR3 nucleotides read TGTGCCAGCAGCTTGATATACAACACTGAAGCTTTCTTT.

This sequence joins TRBV28 and TRBJ1-4; D is unresolved. Germline V gene data show CDR1 as MDHEN and CDR2 as SYDVKM. The CDR3 sequence is 13 residues long. With 6 bases removed from V and 7 bases from J, the gap between germline ends came to 12 bases. The CDR3 protein is CASRAASREKLFF. As DNA, the CDR3 is TGTGCCAGCAGGGCTGCTTCGCGTGAAAAACTGTTTTTT.

This chain links TRBV12-3 or TRBV12-4 with TRBJ1-5, with 9 nucleotides matching TRBD1. The CDR3 extends over 13 amino acids. Trimming cost V 6 bases and J 5 bases; bases outside gene matches: 2. CDR3 sequence (DNA): TGTGCCAGCAGAACAGGGGGCCATCAGCCCCAGCATTTT. Amino acids: CASRTGGHQPQHF.

This clonotype was picked up a small number of times. The V gene is TRBV20-1, the J gene TRBJ1-2; D remains ambiguous. The CDR3 totals 9 residues. The germline V gene has CDR1 DFQATT and CDR2 SNEGSKA (reference sequence). The V gene lost 6 bases and the J gene lost 6 bases, with 5 bases spanning the gap. In DNA form, the CDR3 reads TGCAGTGCCGAAGATGGCTACACCTTC. Protein: CSAEDGYTF.

This clonotype showed up many times. V is TRBV4-2 and J is TRBJ2-7; 7 bases match TRBD2. The V gene's germline CDR1 is LGHNA and CDR2 YNFKEQ. The CDR3 consists of 15 residues. V dropped 3 bases and J dropped 2; count of bases not matched to a gene: 7. The CDR3 loop is CASSQEAGTPYEQYF. The CDR3 nucleotides read TGTGCCAGCAGCCAGGAAGCGGGGACGCCCTACGAGCAGTACTTC.

This clonotype was counted a few times. J is TRBJ1-1 and V is TRBV13, with TRBD1 identical over 11 bases. The CDR3 spans 17 residues. J gave up 1 base and V 3 bases, and 7 bases lay outside the gene matches. Germline V gene lookup returns CDR1 PRHDT and CDR2 FYEKMQ (reference sequence). The CDR3 DNA sequence: TGTGCCAGCAGCTTGGAAGGGACAGGGGGGCGGAACACTGAAGCTTTCTTT. The encoded protein is CASSLEGTGGRNTEAFF.